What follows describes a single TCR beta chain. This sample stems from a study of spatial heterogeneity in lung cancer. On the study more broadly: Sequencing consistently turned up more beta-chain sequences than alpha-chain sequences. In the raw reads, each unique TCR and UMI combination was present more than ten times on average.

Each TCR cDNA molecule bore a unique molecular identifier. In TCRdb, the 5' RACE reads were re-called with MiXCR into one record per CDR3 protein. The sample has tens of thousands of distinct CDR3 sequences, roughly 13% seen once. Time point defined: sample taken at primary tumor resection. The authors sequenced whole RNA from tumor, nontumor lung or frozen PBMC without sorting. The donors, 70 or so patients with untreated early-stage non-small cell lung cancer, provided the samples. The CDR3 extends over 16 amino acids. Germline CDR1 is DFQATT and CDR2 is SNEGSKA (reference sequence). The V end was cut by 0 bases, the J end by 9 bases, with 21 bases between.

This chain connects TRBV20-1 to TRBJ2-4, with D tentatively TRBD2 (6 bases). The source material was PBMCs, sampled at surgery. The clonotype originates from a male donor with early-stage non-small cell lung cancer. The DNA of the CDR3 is TGCAGTGCTAGAGATTGGGTCGGAGGAGGGATGGGCATTCAGTACTTC. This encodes CSARDWVGGGMGIQYF.